The 25 T cell receptor beta chains below all came from one sample that was sequenced in a study of blood T cell repertoires in COVID-19. Assay: immunoSEQ multiplex PCR; the TCRdb copy retains only in-frame clones and omits some. Among about 84,000 clones listed, roughly 96% were seen once. Sequenced sample: peripheral blood. The receptors shown here come from a human donor with active COVID-19. The donor label of this sample is uncertain.

This clone has just one count. The chain has TRBV29-1 and TRBJ2-5, with TRBD2 as a possible D gene (5 bases). V lost 3 bases and J lost 4, with 9 bases in between. This CDR3 has 12 residues. Germline loops: CDR1 SQVTM, CDR2 ANQGSEA. CDR3 sequence (DNA): TGCAGCGTTGAGAGGGTCCGAGAGACCCAGTACTTC. Amino acid sequence: CSVERVRETQYF.

As DNA, the CDR3 is TGCGCCAGCAGCCACCCTGGACAGCGCTCTGGAACCCAGTACTTC. Translated: CASSHPGQRSGTQYF. V is TRBV4-1 and J is TRBJ2-5; TRBD1 might be the D (6 bases). Germline V lookup: CDR1 MGHRA, CDR2 YSYEKL. The CDR3 has 15 residues. With 3 bases removed from V and 8 bases from J, the gap between germline ends came to 19 bases.

CDR3 bases: TGCGCCAGCAGCGCCGCAGGTAGCGGGAGACGGGAGACCCAGTACTTC. Translating it yields CASSAAGSGRRETQYF. The V and J genes are TRBV5-1 and TRBJ2-5, with 9 bases matching TRBD2. Germline lookup yields CDR1 SGHRS and CDR2 YFSETQ. V dropped 4 bases and J dropped 5; count of bases not matched to a gene: 12. This CDR3 comprises 16 residues.

The genes are TRBV28 and TRBJ1-5; 10 nucleotides agree with TRBD1. The CDR3 totals 16 residues. From germline, CDR1 is MDHEN and CDR2 SYDVKM. The trim removed 3 bases at V and 6 bases at J, leaving 8 bases unmatched. Written as DNA, the CDR3 is TGTGCCAGCAGTTTTGAGAGGGGACAGGGGTTTCAGCCCCAGCATTTT. Protein: CASSFERGQGFQPQHF. The full variable domain, with the rest looked up from reference TRBV28 and TRBJ1-5, is DVKVTQSSRYLVKRTGEKVFLECVQDMDHENMFWYRQDPGLGLRLIYFSYDVKMKEKGDIPEGYSVSREKKERFSLILESASTNQTSMYLCASSFERGQGFQPQHFGDGTRLSIL.

The genes are TRBV2 and TRBJ2-7; D remains ambiguous. Germline V gene data show CDR1 as SNHLY and CDR2 as FYNNEI. The V end was cut by 1 base, the J end by 0 bases, with 7 bases between. This CDR3 has 14 amino acids. Here the CDR3 reads CASSEGRLSYEQYF. The CDR3 DNA is TGTGCCAGCAGTGAAGGACGACTCTCCTACGAGCAGTACTTC.

The CDR3 sequence: CASSLRLPLTRQGDGYTF. The CDR3 coding sequence is TGTGCCAGCAGTTTACGACTACCATTGACGAGACAGGGGGATGGCTACACCTTC. The V call is TRBV27, the J call TRBJ1-2; 9 nucleotides line up with TRBD1. The CDR3 is 18 amino acids. The ends lost 2 bases at V and 6 bases at J; junction bases unmatched: 16. Germline CDR1 reads MNHEY; CDR2 reads SMNVEV (reference sequence).

V gene TRBV27 combines with J gene TRBJ2-7, with D possibly TRBD1 on 6 matching bases. The CDR3 is 16 amino acids. The germline V gene has CDR1 MNHEY and CDR2 SMNVEV (reference sequence). V dropped 2 bases and J dropped 0 bases, with 14 bases sitting between them. The CDR3 region is CASSLIWTESSYEQYF. DNA for the CDR3: TGTGCCAGCAGTTTAATATGGACAGAGAGCTCCTACGAGCAGTACTTC.

V usage is TRBV7-9 and J usage is TRBJ2-1, with TRBD2 matching 7 bases. CDR3 length equals 17 residues. V was pared by 4 bases and J by 0 bases, with 9 bases of the junction left unmatched. CDR1 is SEHNR, CDR2 FQNEAQ, per germline (reference sequence). The CDR3 bases are TGTGCCAGCAGCTACGGGTTGCGGGAGCTCTCCTACAATGAGCAGTTCTTC. This codes for CASSYGLRELSYNEQFF.

This clone was found once. The identical CDR3 is also encoded by other nucleotide sequences in the sample. The CDR3 DNA is TGTGCCAGCAGCTTACAACAGGGGGCAGGCACTGAAGCTTTCTTT. Translation gives CASSLQQGAGTEAFF. This chain joins TRBV7-2 and TRBJ1-1, with 9 nucleotides matching TRBD1. The CDR3 is 15 amino acids. CDR1 and CDR2 from the germline V gene are SGHTA and FQGNSA. V was pared by 2 bases and J by 4 bases, with 5 bases of the junction left unmatched.

V gene TRBV19 combines with J gene TRBJ2-1, with a weak D call TRBD1 (6 bases). V lost 5 bases and J lost 0, with 11 bases in between. CDR1 is LNHDA, CDR2 SQIVND, per germline (reference sequence). The CDR3 contains 15 residues. As DNA, the CDR3 is TGTGCCAGTAGTCACCGGGACAACTCCTACAATGAGCAGTTCTTC. Translating gives CASSHRDNSYNEQFF. The full variable domain, rest sourced from reference TRBV19 and TRBJ2-1, is DGGITQSPKYLFRKEGQNVTLSCEQNLNHDAMYWYRQDPGQGLRLIYYSQIVNDFQKGDIAEGYSVSREKKESFPLTVTSAQKNPTAFYLCASSHRDNSYNEQFFGPGTRLTVL.

The chain recombines TRBV28 with TRBJ2-7, with D possibly matching TRBD1 (6 bases). The V end lost 1 base, the J end lost 1 base, and 11 bases lay between the germline ends. Germline V gene data show CDR1 as MDHEN and CDR2 as SYDVKM. This CDR3 has 15 residues. The CDR3 nucleotides are TGTGCCAGCAGTTTATTTCCGGACAGTTCCTACGAGCAGTACTTC. This codes for CASSLFPDSSYEQYF.

The rearrangement links TRBV6-6 to TRBJ1-2; 9 nucleotides match TRBD1. The CDR3 is 16 residues long. Germline V lookup: CDR1 MNHNY, CDR2 SVGAGI (reference sequence). V was clipped by 5 bases and J by 7 bases; unmatched bases: 14. In DNA, the CDR3 is TGTGCCAGCAGTCCGAACCAACAGGGGGCGATATTTGGCTACACCTTC. Its translation is CASSPNQQGAIFGYTF.

Note on this clone: Additional DNA sequences in this sample encode the identical CDR3. The rearrangement uses TRBV5-1 and TRBJ2-5; no reliable D call. CDR1 SGHRS and CDR2 YFSETQ come from the germline V gene. V was shortened by 0 bases and J by 1 base, with 7 bases between the two germline ends. The CDR3 has 14 amino acids. CDR3 loop: CASSLGTVQETQYF. CDR3 nucleotides: TGCGCCAGCAGCTTGGGTACAGTCCAAGAGACCCAGTACTTC.

V usage is TRBV14 and J usage is TRBJ1-4; 8 bases map to TRBD1. V was pared by 0 bases and J by 11 bases, with 2 bases of the junction left unmatched. Germline loops: CDR1 SGHDN, CDR2 FVKESK. This CDR3 has 13 amino acids. This CDR3 is CASSQDYRGKLFF. CDR3 nucleotides: TGTGCCAGCAGCCAAGACTACAGGGGGAAACTGTTTTTT.

V is TRBV6-1 and J is TRBJ2-7; TRBD1 agrees at 8 bases. CDR3 length: 14 amino acids. J gave up 1 base and V 3 bases, and 2 bases lay outside the gene matches. Per the germline V gene, CDR1 is MNHNS and CDR2 is SASEGT. For the CDR3, the DNA is TGTGCCAGCAGTGACCGGACAGGGTCCTACGAGCAGTACTTC. Its translation is CASSDRTGSYEQYF.

The CDR3 region is CASSQGTEAFF. CDR3 in DNA: TGTGCCAGCAGTCAAGGGACAGAAGCTTTCTTT. The V gene is TRBV27, the J gene TRBJ1-1, with D possibly TRBD1 on 6 matching bases. CDR3 length: 11 amino acids. CDR1 and CDR2 (germline): MNHEY, SMNVEV (reference sequence). The ends were cut back, 5 bases at V and 8 bases at J, with 9 bases in the middle.

The DNA of the CDR3 is TGTGCCAGCAGCAAAGCGCTGGGGGCAGAAGAAACAGATACGCAGTATTTT. It specifies CASSKALGAEETDTQYF. The chain carries TRBV21-1 and TRBJ2-3; the tabulated D call, TRBD1, remains unverified against the DNA. TRBV21-1 is given as a pseudogene. The CDR3 sequence is 17 residues long.

V and J are TRBV2 and TRBJ2-2, with TRBD1 matching over 8 bases. CDR1 SNHLY and CDR2 FYNNEI come from the germline V gene. V was pared by 7 bases and J by 6 bases, with 10 bases of the junction left unmatched. This CDR3 is 15 amino acids long. CDR3 residues: CASTRQGTFAGELFF. The CDR3 bases are TGTGCCAGCACAAGACAGGGGACTTTCGCCGGGGAGCTGTTTTTT.

The chain combines TRBV28 with TRBJ2-5, with 8 bases matching TRBD2. V shed 2 bases, J shed 4 bases, and the junction held 6 bases outside the gene matches. CDR1 and CDR2 (germline): MDHEN, SYDVKM. The CDR3 runs to 15 residues. The CDR3: CASSLQAGVLETQYF. In DNA form, the CDR3 reads TGTGCCAGCAGTTTACAAGCGGGAGTCCTAGAGACCCAGTACTTC.

The sample holds one count of this clone. The rearrangement joins TRBV19 to TRBJ2-1, with 7 positions matching TRBD2. V was pared by 0 bases and J by 11 bases, with 13 bases of the junction left unmatched. The CDR3 contains 16 residues. The germline gives CDR1 LNHDA, CDR2 SQIVND (reference sequence). CDR3 amino acids: CASSIEGGRYVVKQFF. CDR3 nucleotides: TGTGCCAGTAGTATAGAGGGGGGGAGATATGTGGTTAAGCAGTTCTTC.

The V call is TRBV12-5, the J call TRBJ2-2, with TRBD1 as a possible D gene (6 bases). Germline-derived CDR1 and CDR2 are LGHNT and FRNRAP. The CDR3 is made up of 15 amino acids. The germline V and J ends were trimmed by 1 base and 0 bases, with 6 bases remaining between them. The CDR3 DNA follows: TGTGCTAGTGGTTTGGGACAGGCGAACACCGGGGAGCTGTTTTTT. Protein: CASGLGQANTGELFF.

The chain uses TRBV28 and TRBJ2-4; 9 nucleotides match TRBD1. The CDR3 is made up of 20 amino acids. The V gene end was trimmed by 3 bases and the J gene end by 4 bases; junction bases not matched to a gene: 19. Germline V gene sequence: CDR1 MDHEN, CDR2 SYDVKM. The CDR3 DNA sequence: TGTGCCAGCAGTTTCCCGCTCTCGTATCCGGCCGGGACAGGGAAAAACATTCAGTACTTC. Its protein product is CASSFPLSYPAGTGKNIQYF.

The rearrangement links TRBV3-1 (or the pseudogene TRBV3-2) to TRBJ1-2; perhaps TRBD1 as D (6 bases). The CDR3 is 13 amino acids. Germline values: CDR1 LGHDT, CDR2 YNNKEL (reference sequence). The V gene lost 6 bases and the J gene lost 3 bases, with 11 bases spanning the gap. The CDR3: CASSMGAHYGYTF. CDR3 DNA: TGTGCCAGCAGTATGGGGGCTCACTATGGCTACACCTTC.

The V gene is TRBV23-1, the J gene TRBJ2-7; 11 bases line up with TRBD2. TRBV23-1 is assigned to the ORF class and has an uncertain function. V lost 5 bases to trimming and J lost 3 bases; unmatched junction nucleotides: 12. The CDR3 runs to 17 residues. The DNA of the CDR3 is TGCGCCAGCAGTAGATCCAAATTAGCGGGAGGGAGCTACGAGCAGTACTTC. Amino acids: CASSRSKLAGGSYEQYF.

The chain couples TRBV5-1 to TRBJ1-1, with D perhaps matching TRBD1 (5 bases). V dropped 4 bases and J dropped 5 bases, with 18 bases sitting between them. The CDR3 extends over 15 amino acids. The germline V gene encodes CDR1 SGHRS and CDR2 YFSETQ. This CDR3 reads CASSTPDRGGTEAFF. DNA for the CDR3: TGCGCCAGCAGCACCCCGGATCGCGGGGGAACTGAAGCTTTCTTT. The full variable domain, rest sourced from reference TRBV5-1 and TRBJ1-1, is KAGVTQTPRYLIKTRGQQVTLSCSPISGHRSVSWYQQTPGQGLQFLFEYFSETQRNKGNFPGRFSGRQFSNSRSEMNVSTLELGDSALYLCASSTPDRGGTEAFFGQGTRLTVV.